The present T cell receptor beta chain was sequenced within a study of beta chain features in type 1 diabetes. There are a few counts of this clone. The antigen is undetermined. Expressed TCRB transcripts were sequenced after all isolated RNA was converted to cDNA. The data were produced by immunoSEQ multiplex PCR, yet TCRdb's version contains in-frame clones alone and is incomplete. Of 850,000 to 900,000 clones in the sample, under 20% are singletons; the top ten hold about 0.025%. This CDR3 has 15 amino acids. CDR1 is ENHRY, CDR2 SYGVKD, per germline. V dropped 4 bases and J dropped 0 bases, with 10 bases sitting between them. Study results and caveats: Individuals with type 1 diabetes displayed fewer insertions and more deletions at VDJ junctions. In all four CD4+ subsets, TCRB CDR3 length was significantly, moderately reduced in type 1 diabetes.

The sequencing sample was made of naive CD4+ T cells from blood. The TCR was taken from a woman aged 18-29 years in good health. The chain employs TRBV10-3 and TRBJ2-1; D remains ambiguous. The DNA for the CDR3 is TGTGCCATCAGTGGTGTAGCAACCTCCTACAATGAGCAGTTCTTC. It codes for CAISGVATSYNEQFF.